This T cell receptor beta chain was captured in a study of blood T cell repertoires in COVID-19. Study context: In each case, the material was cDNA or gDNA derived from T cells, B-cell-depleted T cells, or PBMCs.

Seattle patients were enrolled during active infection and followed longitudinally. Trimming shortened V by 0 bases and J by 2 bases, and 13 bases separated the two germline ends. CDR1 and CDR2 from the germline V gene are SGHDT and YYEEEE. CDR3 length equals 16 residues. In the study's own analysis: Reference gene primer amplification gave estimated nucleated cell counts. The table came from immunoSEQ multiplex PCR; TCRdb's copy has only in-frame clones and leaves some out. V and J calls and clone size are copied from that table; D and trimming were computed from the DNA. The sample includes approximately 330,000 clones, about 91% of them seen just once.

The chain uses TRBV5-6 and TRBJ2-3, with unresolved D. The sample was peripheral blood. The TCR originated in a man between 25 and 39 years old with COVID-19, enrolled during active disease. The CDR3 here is CASSLALTFYTDTQYF. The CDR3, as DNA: TGTGCCAGCAGCTTGGCCTTAACTTTCTACACAGATACGCAGTATTTT.